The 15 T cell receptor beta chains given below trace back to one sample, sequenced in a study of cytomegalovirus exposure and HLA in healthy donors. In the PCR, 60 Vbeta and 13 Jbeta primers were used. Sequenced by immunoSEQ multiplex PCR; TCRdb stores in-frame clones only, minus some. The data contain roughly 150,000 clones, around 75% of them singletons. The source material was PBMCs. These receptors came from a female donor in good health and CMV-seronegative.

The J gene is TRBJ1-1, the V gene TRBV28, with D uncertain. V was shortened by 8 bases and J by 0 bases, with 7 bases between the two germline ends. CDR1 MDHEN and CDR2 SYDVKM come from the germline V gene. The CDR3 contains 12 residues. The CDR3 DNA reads TGTGCCAGCGGGAGTTTGAACACTGAAGCTTTCTTT. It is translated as CASGSLNTEAFF.

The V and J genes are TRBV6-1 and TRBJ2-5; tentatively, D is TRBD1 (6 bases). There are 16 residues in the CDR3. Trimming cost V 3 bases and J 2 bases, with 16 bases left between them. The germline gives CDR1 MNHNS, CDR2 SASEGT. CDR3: CASSEGQLSLQETQYF. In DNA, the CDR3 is TGTGCCAGCAGTGAGGGACAATTGAGTCTTCAAGAGACCCAGTACTTC.

The CDR3 sequence is CASSWDRAVVRGQPQHF. DNA of the CDR3: TGTGCCAGCAGCTGGGACAGGGCTGTAGTTCGCGGTCAGCCCCAGCATTTT. This chain connects TRBV7-3 to TRBJ1-5, with 9 positions matching TRBD1. The CDR3 has 17 amino acids. The ends lost 4 bases at V and 6 bases at J; junction bases unmatched: 13. Germline V lookup: CDR1 SGHTA, CDR2 FQGTGA.

CDR3 sequence: CASRSVNYGYTF. CDR3 bases: TGTGCCAGCAGGAGTGTAAACTATGGCTACACCTTC. The chain uses TRBV28 and TRBJ1-2; D not resolved. V lost 6 bases to trimming and J lost 2 bases, with 7 bases between them. Germline V gives CDR1 MDHEN, CDR2 SYDVKM. The CDR3 loop spans 12 amino acids.

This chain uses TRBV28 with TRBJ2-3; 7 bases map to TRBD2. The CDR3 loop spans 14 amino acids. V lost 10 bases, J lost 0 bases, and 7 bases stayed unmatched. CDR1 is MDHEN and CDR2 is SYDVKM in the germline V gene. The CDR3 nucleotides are TGTGCCACCCGGGACTACCAGAGCACAGATACGCAGTATTTT. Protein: CATRDYQSTDTQYF.

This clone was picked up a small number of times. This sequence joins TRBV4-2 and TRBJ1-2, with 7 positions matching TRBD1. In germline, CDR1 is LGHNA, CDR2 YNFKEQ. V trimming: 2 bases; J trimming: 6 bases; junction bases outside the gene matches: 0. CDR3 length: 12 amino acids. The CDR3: CASSQTGDGYTF. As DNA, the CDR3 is TGTGCCAGCAGCCAAACAGGGGATGGCTACACCTTC.

Here the CDR3 DNA reads TGTGCCAGCAGCCAAGATCCGGCTAGCGGGAGGGAAGATACGCAGTATTTT. It yields the protein CASSQDPASGREDTQYF. The rearrangement uses TRBV14 and TRBJ2-3; 12 nucleotides agree with TRBD2. Germline lookup yields CDR1 SGHDN and CDR2 FVKESK. This CDR3 is 17 amino acids long. J gave up 5 bases and V 0 bases, and 6 bases lay outside the gene matches.

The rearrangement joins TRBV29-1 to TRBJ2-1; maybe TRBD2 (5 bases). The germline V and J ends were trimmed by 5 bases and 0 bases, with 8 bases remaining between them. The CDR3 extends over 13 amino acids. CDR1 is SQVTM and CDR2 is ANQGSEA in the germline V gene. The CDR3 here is CSVLGSSYNEQFF. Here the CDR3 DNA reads TGCAGCGTTCTTGGGAGCTCCTACAATGAGCAGTTCTTC.

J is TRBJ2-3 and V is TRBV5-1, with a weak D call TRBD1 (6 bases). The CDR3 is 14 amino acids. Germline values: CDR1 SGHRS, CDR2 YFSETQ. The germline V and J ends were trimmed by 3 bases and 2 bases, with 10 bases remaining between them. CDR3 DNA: TGCGCCAGCAGCTCCGGGACACTCACAGATACGCAGTATTTT. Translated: CASSSGTLTDTQYF. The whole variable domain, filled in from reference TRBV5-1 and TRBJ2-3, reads KAGVTQTPRYLIKTRGQQVTLSCSPISGHRSVSWYQQTPGQGLQFLFEYFSETQRNKGNFPGRFSGRQFSNSRSEMNVSTLELGDSALYLCASSSGTLTDTQYFGPGTRLTVL.

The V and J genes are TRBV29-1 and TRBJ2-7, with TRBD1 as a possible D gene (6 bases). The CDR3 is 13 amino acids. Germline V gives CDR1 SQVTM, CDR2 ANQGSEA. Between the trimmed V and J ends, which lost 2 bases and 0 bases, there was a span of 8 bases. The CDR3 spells CSVETGPSYEQYF. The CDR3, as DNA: TGCAGCGTTGAAACAGGGCCCTCCTACGAGCAGTACTTC.

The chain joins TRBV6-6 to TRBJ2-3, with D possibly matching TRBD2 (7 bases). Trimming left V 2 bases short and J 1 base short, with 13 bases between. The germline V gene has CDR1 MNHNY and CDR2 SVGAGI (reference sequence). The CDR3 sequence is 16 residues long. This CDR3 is CASSYVGGGGTDTQYF. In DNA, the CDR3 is TGTGCCAGCAGTTACGTGGGAGGGGGTGGCACAGATACGCAGTATTTT.

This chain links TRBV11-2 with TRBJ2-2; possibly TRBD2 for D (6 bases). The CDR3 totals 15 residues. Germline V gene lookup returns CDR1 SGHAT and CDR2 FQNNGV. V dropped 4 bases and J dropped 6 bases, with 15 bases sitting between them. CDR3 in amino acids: CASSSRDSAPGELFF. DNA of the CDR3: TGTGCCAGCAGCTCTCGGGACTCCGCCCCCGGGGAGCTGTTTTTT. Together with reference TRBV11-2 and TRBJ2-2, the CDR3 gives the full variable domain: EAGVAQSPRYKIIEKRQSVAFWCNPISGHATLYWYQQILGQGPKLLIQFQNNGVVDDSQLPKDRFSAERLKGVDSTLKIQPAKLEDSAVYLCASSSRDSAPGELFFGEGSRLTVL.

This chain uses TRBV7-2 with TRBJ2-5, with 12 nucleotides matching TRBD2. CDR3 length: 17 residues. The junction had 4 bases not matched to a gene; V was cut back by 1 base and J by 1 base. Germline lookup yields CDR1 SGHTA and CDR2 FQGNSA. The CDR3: CASSLVASGRAQETQYF. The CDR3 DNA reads TGTGCCAGCAGCTTAGTGGCTAGCGGGAGGGCCCAAGAGACCCAGTACTTC. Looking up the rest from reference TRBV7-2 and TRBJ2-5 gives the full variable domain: GAGVSQSPSNKVTEKGKDVELRCDPISGHTALYWYRQSLGQGLEFLIYFQGNSAPDKSGLPSDRFSAERTGGSVSTLTIQRTQQEDSAVYLCASSLVASGRAQETQYFGPGTRLLVL.

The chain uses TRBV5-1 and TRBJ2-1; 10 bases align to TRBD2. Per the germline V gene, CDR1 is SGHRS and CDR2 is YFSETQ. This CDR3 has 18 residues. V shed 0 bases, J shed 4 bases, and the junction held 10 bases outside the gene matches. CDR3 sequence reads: CASSLVYAGLAQYNEQFF. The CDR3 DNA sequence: TGCGCCAGCAGCTTGGTGTATGCGGGACTAGCGCAATACAATGAGCAGTTCTTC.

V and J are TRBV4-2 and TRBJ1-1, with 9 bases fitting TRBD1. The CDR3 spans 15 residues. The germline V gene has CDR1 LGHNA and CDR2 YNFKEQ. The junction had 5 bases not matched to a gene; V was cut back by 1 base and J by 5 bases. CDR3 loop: CASSQGTGGKTEAFF. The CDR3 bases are TGTGCCAGCAGCCAAGGTACAGGGGGCAAGACTGAAGCTTTCTTT.